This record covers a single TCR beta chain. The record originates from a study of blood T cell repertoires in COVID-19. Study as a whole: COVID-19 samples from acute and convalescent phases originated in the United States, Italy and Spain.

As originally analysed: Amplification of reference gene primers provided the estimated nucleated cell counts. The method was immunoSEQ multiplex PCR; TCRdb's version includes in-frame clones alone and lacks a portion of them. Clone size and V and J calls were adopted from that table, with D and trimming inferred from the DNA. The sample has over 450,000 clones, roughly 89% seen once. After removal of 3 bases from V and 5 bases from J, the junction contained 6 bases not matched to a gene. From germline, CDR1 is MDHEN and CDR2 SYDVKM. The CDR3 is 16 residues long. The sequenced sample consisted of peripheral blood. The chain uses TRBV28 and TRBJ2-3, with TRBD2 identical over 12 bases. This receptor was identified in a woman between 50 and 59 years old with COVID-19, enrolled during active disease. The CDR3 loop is CASSFASGGAGDTQYF. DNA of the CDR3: TGTGCCAGCAGTTTTGCTAGCGGGGGGGCGGGAGATACGCAGTATTTT.